This T cell receptor beta chain was found in a study of OX40 agonist ivuxolimab in advanced cancers. For the study at large: Patients were dosed intravenously with ivuxolimab at 0.01 to 10 mg/kg every 2 weeks. People who had prior anti-PD-1, anti-PD-L1 or anti-CTLA-4 therapy could take part, and under 50% had some.

V gave up 7 bases and J gave up 2 bases; unmatched junction bases: 10. The germline gives CDR1 MNHEY, CDR2 SVGAGI. This CDR3 has 15 amino acids. General study points: Compared with CD4+, CD8+ T cells on average had more expanded clones. In the 0.1 to 3.0 mg/kg range, CD4+ and CD8+ blood T cells had expanded clonally by week 6.

A note on this clone: The target antigen is unknown.

The method was immunoSEQ multiplex PCR; TCRdb's version includes in-frame clones alone and lacks a portion of them. The sample comprises tens of thousands of clones, about nine tenths of which are singletons, and approximately 1.1% rests with the top ten. The TCR comes from an adult with an advanced solid tumor such as melanoma, head and neck, liver or kidney cancer. Sequences were derived from CD4+ or CD8+ T cells sorted from blood, sampled in a trial of the OX40 agonist ivuxolimab. The rearrangement links TRBV6-5 to TRBJ2-7, with 8 bases aligning to TRBD2. The CDR3 sequence is CASTDGGSGTYEQYF. CDR3 in DNA: TGTGCCAGCACTGATGGAGGTAGCGGGACCTACGAGCAGTACTTC.